The rows below give T cell receptor beta chains drawn from one sample of a study of T cell responses to AZD1222 COVID-19 vaccine. TCRdb's table, derived via immunoSEQ multiplex PCR, lists solely in-frame clones and lacks some. The sample records around 120,000 clones, approximately 90% being singletons. The sample consisted of peripheral blood, taken on day 0 of AZD1222 vaccination. The receptors stem from an adult in good health. Both conserved end residues are part of each CDR3. D genes are given only for firm matches. A clone size is listed for some rows: how often the clone was seen (once, few, many), or a class if it is expanded.

CDR3nt,CDR3aa,j_gene,abundance,v_gene,d_gene
TGTGCCAGCAGCCCCAGCACAGATACGCAGTATTTT,CASSPSTDTQYF,TRBJ2-3,NA,TRBV7-9,NA
TGTGCCAGCAGCAACAGGGATACAGTATCTAATCAGCCCCAGCATTTT,CASSNRDTVSNQPQHF,TRBJ1-5,medium-sized,TRBV21-1,NA
TGTGCCAGCAGCTTAGAGCCGCTCTTGGAGCTATCTTCTAACTATGGCTACACCTTC,CASSLEPLLELSSNYGYTF,TRBJ1-2,NA,TRBV7-6,NA
TGTGCCACCAGCAGAGGAGGGGACAGTACGTTTAGAAACACCATATATTTT,CATSRGGDSTFRNTIYF,TRBJ1-3,NA,TRBV15,TRBD1
TGTGCCAGCAGCTTGGGCGACAGGGGCCCTTGGGGCTACACCTTC,CASSLGDRGPWGYTF,TRBJ1-2,NA,TRBV5-4,TRBD1
TGTGCCAGCAGTTCCCGACAGCTCCCGGACTCTGGAAACACCATATATTTT,CASSSRQLPDSGNTIYF,TRBJ1-3,NA,TRBV7-9,NA
TGTGCCAGCAGCTTCAGGGGGACTAGCGGGGACAATGAGCAGTTCTTC,CASSFRGTSGDNEQFF,TRBJ2-1,few,TRBV9,TRBD2
TGTGCCAGCTCACCACTCCCATTAGCCGGGTTCCTCTCTGGAAACACCATATATTTT,CASSPLPLAGFLSGNTIYF,TRBJ1-3,NA,TRBV18,NA
TGCGCCAGCAGTGCCCCAGGACCCCAAACTACAGGCCAGAACACTGAAGCTTTCTTT,CASSAPGPQTTGQNTEAFF,TRBJ1-1,NA,TRBV10-1,NA
TGTGCCATCAGTGAGTCGGCCAGGGACACTGAAGCTTTCTTT,CAISESARDTEAFF,TRBJ1-1,once,TRBV10-3,NA
TGCAGTGCTGGCAACAGCTATGGCTACACCTTC,CSAGNSYGYTF,TRBJ1-2,NA,TRBV20-1,NA
TGTGCCAGCAGCCCCAGGACGGGGAACACCGGGGAGCTGTTTTTT,CASSPRTGNTGELFF,TRBJ2-2,few,TRBV11-3,NA
TGTGCCAGCTCACCATCCAGGGGCACTGAAGCTTTCTTT,CASSPSRGTEAFF,TRBJ1-1,NA,TRBV18,NA
TGTGCCAGCAGTTACTCGCAGACGGTGAAAGCTTTCTTT,CASSYSQTVKAFF,TRBJ1-1,NA,TRBV6-6,NA
TGCGCCAGCAGCCCCCGAGATAACTATGGCTACACCTTC,CASSPRDNYGYTF,TRBJ1-2,NA,TRBV5-1,NA
TGTGCCAGCAAACGGGTGAACACCGGGGAGCTGTTTTTT,CASKRVNTGELFF,TRBJ2-2,NA,TRBV12-3/TRBV12-4,NA